This entry is about one T cell receptor (beta chain). This sample stems from a study of blood T cell repertoires in COVID-19. Background on the study: Sites across the United States, Italy and Spain contributed samples from acute and convalescent COVID-19. PBMCs, B-cell-depleted T cells, or T cells provided the cDNA or gDNA that made up the material.

The germline gives CDR1 SGHNT, CDR2 YYREEE (reference sequence). The length of the CDR3 is 15 residues. V lost 0 bases, J lost 0 bases, and 8 bases lay in between. In the authors' workflow: Estimated nucleated cell counts came from reference gene primer amplification. TCRdb keeps only in-frame clones here, not all; method: immunoSEQ multiplex PCR. The V and J calls and clone size are taken from that table; D and trimming were inferred from the DNA. The top ten hold 1.3% of the sample, which has about 300,000 clones, about 88% seen once. The clonotype comes from a man between 65 and 85 years old with acute or convalescent COVID-19. The sample comprised peripheral blood. The rearrangement uses TRBV5-4 and TRBJ2-3; weak D call: TRBD2 (5 bases). The CDR3 loop reads CASSLEGGSTDTQYF. The DNA for the CDR3 is TGTGCCAGCAGCTTGGAGGGCGGGAGCACAGATACGCAGTATTTT.